These 23 T cell receptor beta chains were sequenced from one sample in a study of regulatory T cells in long-lasting Graves disease. Combining iRepertoire HTBI primers with Arm-PCR of CDR3 regions, the authors built TCR beta libraries. TCRdb re-derived calls from the multiplex PCR reads in MiXCR, one entry per CDR3 protein. The sample records a few hundred thousand distinct CDR3 sequences, 15% to 20% being singletons. The time point was: newly diagnosed GD, antithyroid drugs for less than 3 months. The TCR library used RNA extracted from PBMCs. The data also belong to a second study, concerning T cells in Graves' hyperthyroidism and ophthalmopathy.

The sample was peripheral blood mononuclear cells (PBMCs), taken at new diagnosis, from a patient treated with antithyroid drugs. The receptor set was obtained from a woman in her twenties or thirties with Graves disease.

This clonotype was observed many times. This chain connects TRBV6-1 to TRBJ1-5, with 10 bases matching TRBD1. The trim removed 6 bases at V and 8 bases at J, leaving 10 bases unmatched. CDR3 size: 15 residues. Germline CDR1 and CDR2: MNHNS and SASEGT. CDR3 protein: CASSLGGGQGKPQHF. The CDR3 coding sequence is TGTGCCAGCAGCCTTGGCGGGGGACAGGGGAAGCCCCAGCATTTT.

This clonotype was found many times. CDR3 region: CASTGTKGRQVNQPQHF. The CDR3 DNA follows: TGTGCCAGTACCGGGACAAAAGGAAGGCAGGTTAATCAGCCCCAGCATTTT. The chain recombines TRBV19 with TRBJ1-5; D perhaps matches TRBD1 (6 bases). Trimming took off 7 bases at V and 4 bases at J, with 23 bases between the two ends. The CDR3 sequence is 17 residues long. From germline, CDR1 is LNHDA and CDR2 SQIVND (reference sequence).

With respect to this clonotype: This likely came from a read error, as a far larger clone is one base away. The chain links TRBV7-6 to TRBJ2-7; TRBD1 aligns across 10 bases. Unmatched junction bases numbered 11, after V lost 5 bases and J lost 7 bases. Germline CDR1 is SGHVS and CDR2 is FNYEAQ. CDR3 length equals 15 residues. DNA of the CDR3: TGTGCCAGCAGCCGGGGACAGGGGTCCTACAATGAGCAGTACTTC. This sequence encodes CASSRGQGSYNEQYF.

This clonotype was detected ten times or more. The chain is built from TRBV11-2 and TRBJ2-7; a possible D gene is TRBD1 (6 bases). Trimming removed 5 bases from V and 7 bases from J, with 18 bases in between. The CDR3 contains 14 residues. The germline CDR1 and CDR2 sequences are SGHAT and FQNNGV. The CDR3 DNA reads TGTGCCAGCAGCCACTCCGACAGGTTTAGGGAGCAGTACTTC. This codes for CASSHSDRFREQYF.

This clonotype turned up a few times. The chain has TRBV6-2 or TRBV6-3 and TRBJ1-6, with D possibly matching TRBD1 (6 bases). Trimming stripped 6 bases from V and 14 bases from J, with 14 bases between. The CDR3 runs to 12 residues. Germline loops: CDR1 MNHEY, CDR2 SVGEGT. The CDR3 reads CASSPRGGSLHF. As DNA, the CDR3 is TGTGCCAGCAGCCCGAGGGGGGGTTCCCTCCACTTT.

The table lists this clonotype with a count of one. The rearrangement uses TRBV18 and TRBJ2-7; D is perhaps TRBD1 (6 bases). CDR3 length: 15 residues. Germline CDR1 reads KGHSH; CDR2 reads LQKENI. V was trimmed by 3 bases and J by 2 bases, leaving 14 bases between them. This CDR3 reads CASSPTRPGAYEQYF. CDR3 DNA sequence: TGTGCCAGCTCACCGACGCGTCCAGGGGCCTACGAGCAGTACTTC.

Turning to this clonotype: A much bigger clone sits one base away, suggesting this may be a read error. The chain uses TRBV5-1 and TRBJ2-5, with 8 bases matching TRBD1. Germline CDR1 SGHRS, CDR2 YFSETQ. The V gene end was trimmed by 4 bases and the J gene end by 11 bases; junction bases not matched to a gene: 16. The CDR3 is made up of 15 amino acids. The CDR3 DNA sequence: TGCGCCAGCAGCAGTCCGGACAGGGCCTACAATGAGCAGTACTTC. Translation: CASSSPDRAYNEQYF.

This clonotype was found many times. CDR3 coding DNA: TGTGCCAGCAGTCTGGGGGATGCCTATGGCTACACCTTC. Encoded protein: CASSLGDAYGYTF. The chain has TRBV12-3 or TRBV12-4 and TRBJ1-2, with D possibly matching TRBD1 (5 bases). The CDR3 spans 13 residues. V was clipped by 5 bases and J by 4 bases, with 11 bases between them.

This clonotype was found many times. The CDR3 loop is CASSFEGRGETQYF. The CDR3 region has the DNA TGCGCCAGCAGCTTCGAAGGGCGTGGGGAGACCCAGTACTTC. J is TRBJ2-5 and V is TRBV5-1; no definite D call. Trimming removed 2 bases from V and 5 bases from J, with 13 bases in between. CDR1 is SGHRS, CDR2 YFSETQ, per germline. This CDR3 has 14 amino acids.

J is TRBJ1-1 and V is TRBV13; D remains ambiguous. Germline V gives CDR1 PRHDT, CDR2 FYEKMQ (reference sequence). Trimming took 5 bases from V and 5 from J, leaving 9 bases between them. This CDR3 has 12 residues. DNA for the CDR3: TGTGCCAGCAGCCGGGCCCGGACTGAAGCTTTCTTT. It specifies CASSRARTEAFF.

At least ten counts were recorded for this clonotype. The chain recombines TRBV20-1 with TRBJ1-6; D gene uncertain. Germline assignment: CDR1 DFQATT and CDR2 SNEGSKA (reference sequence). This CDR3 contains 14 residues. The V end was cut by 0 bases, the J end by 4 bases, with 7 bases between. DNA of the CDR3: TGCAGTGCTAGAGATGGGTCATATAATTCACCCCTCCACTTT. Translation: CSARDGSYNSPLHF.

Comment on this clonotype: A clone one base away is much larger, so this may be a read error. This chain connects TRBV19 to TRBJ2-1; D not resolved. TRBJ2-5 explains the end of the DNA better; the J call may be wrong. The germline gives CDR1 LNHDA, CDR2 SQIVND (reference sequence). This CDR3 spans 12 amino acids. As DNA, the CDR3 is TGTGCCTGTAGTGAGGAACAAGAGACCCAGTACTTC. It translates to CACSEEQETQYF.

As concerns this clonotype: At one end, the junction sequence differs from germline, possibly due to a read error. The chain uses TRBV28 and TRBJ2-7; tentative D call: TRBD2 (6 bases). The CDR3 contains 12 residues. Per germline, CDR1 MDHEN and CDR2 SYDVKM. CDR3 loop: CAGSFPGVEQYF. The CDR3, as DNA: TGTGCCGGCAGTTTCCCGGGAGTCGAGCAGTACTTC.

In this sample, this clonotype turned up many times. The rearrangement joins TRBV20-1 to TRBJ1-2; D uncertain. The germline V gene encodes CDR1 DFQATT and CDR2 SNEGSKA (reference sequence). The CDR3 covers 13 residues. Trimming took off 3 bases at V and 7 bases at J, with 15 bases between the two ends. For the CDR3, the DNA is TGCAGTGCTAGTTTGAGCAGGTTGGGTGGCTACACCTTC. Translation gives CSASLSRLGGYTF.

As to this clonotype: Given a far larger clone just one base away, this is likely a sequencing read error. The rearrangement links TRBV7-9 to TRBJ1-2; TRBD1 is a possible D gene (5 bases). Deletions cut 2 bases from V and 10 bases from J, with 17 bases between. The CDR3 totals 14 residues. Germline lookup yields CDR1 SEHNR and CDR2 FQNEAQ (reference sequence). In DNA form, the CDR3 reads TGTGCCAGCAGCTTATGGAGAGGTGAAGGGGACTACACCTTC. Translation gives CASSLWRGEGDYTF.

In this sample, this clonotype turned up many times. The CDR3 bases are TGCAGTGCGCCTCAGGGGGCAGTGGAGACCCAGTACTTC. Translating gives CSAPQGAVETQYF. V usage is TRBV20-1 and J usage is TRBJ2-5; 8 bases map to TRBD1. The germline V gene encodes CDR1 DFQATT and CDR2 SNEGSKA (reference sequence). Trimming cost V 6 bases and J 5 bases; bases outside gene matches: 8. The CDR3 is 13 amino acids.

Concerning this clonotype: Likely a read error: the CDR3 ends without its conserved phenylalanine or tryptophan. The chain couples TRBV9 to TRBJ2-4; the D is unclear. V lost 4 bases and J lost 0, with 14 bases in between. From germline, CDR1 is SGDLS and CDR2 YYNGEE. CDR3 length: 16 residues. CDR3: CASSPGVSLAKNIQYL. The DNA for the CDR3 is TGTGCCAGCAGCCCCGGAGTGAGCCTAGCCAAAAACATTCAGTACCTC.

This clonotype was seen many times. The V call is TRBV24-1, the J call TRBJ2-2; TRBD1 aligns across 8 bases. The germline V gene encodes CDR1 KGHDR and CDR2 SFDVKD. The CDR3 has 16 residues. Trimming cost V 2 bases and J 1 base; bases outside gene matches: 2. CDR3 sequence: CATSDSGTGNTGELFF. In nucleotides, the CDR3 is TGTGCCACCAGTGATTCCGGGACAGGGAACACCGGGGAGCTGTTTTTT.

This chain joins TRBV4-1 and TRBJ2-1; TRBD2 matches at 15 bases. V shed 5 bases, J shed 6 bases, and the junction held 5 bases outside the gene matches. The CDR3 contains 16 residues. Germline CDR1 and CDR2: MGHRA and YSYEKL. In DNA form, the CDR3 reads TGCGCCAGCAGCTTGGGACTAGCGGGGGGTAGCAATGAGCAGTTCTTC. Translating gives CASSLGLAGGSNEQFF.

On this clonotype: Since a far larger clone is one base different, this is likely a read error. The conserved phenylalanine or tryptophan normally closing the CDR3 is absent here, so this likely arose from a read error. The rearrangement joins TRBV20-1 to TRBJ2-1, with D maybe TRBD2 (6 bases). The J call may be faulty, since TRBJ2-5 better matches the DNA end. Germline CDR1 reads DFQATT; CDR2 reads SNEGSKA (reference sequence). This CDR3 spans 15 amino acids. The CDR3, as DNA: TGCAGTGCTACCTTACCACGGGGGTTGTTAGAGACCCAGTACCTC. Its translation: CSATLPRGLLETQYL.

At least ten counts were recorded for this clonotype. CDR3 DNA: TGCAGCGCCCAGGGAGCGGGGGCTCTTAATGGCTACACCTTC. This gives the protein CSAQGAGALNGYTF. The chain combines TRBV29-1 with TRBJ1-2; possibly TRBD1 for D (6 bases). The CDR3 spans 14 residues. The germline gives CDR1 SQVTM, CDR2 ANQGSEA. Trimming removed 7 bases from V and 6 bases from J, with 21 bases in between.

This clonotype was counted ten times or more. The V gene is TRBV2, the J gene TRBJ1-2; no firm D call. Germline V gene sequence: CDR1 SNHLY, CDR2 FYNNEI. The V gene lost 6 bases and the J gene lost 3 bases, with 8 bases spanning the gap. The CDR3 length is 12 residues. CDR3 sequence: CASRDRYYGYTF. CDR3 nucleotides: TGTGCCAGCAGGGACCGGTACTATGGCTACACCTTC.

As regards this clonotype: This could be a read error, since a much larger clone is one nucleotide away. The chain has TRBV2 and TRBJ1-3; D may be TRBD1 (6 bases). This CDR3 has 16 residues. V was shortened by 6 bases and J by 0 bases, with 15 bases between the two germline ends. In germline, CDR1 is SNHLY, CDR2 FYNNEI. The CDR3 DNA reads as TGTGCCAGCAGATACACAGGGACCGTCTCTGGAAACACCATATATTTT. It is translated as CASRYTGTVSGNTIYF. The full variable domain, rest sourced from reference TRBV2 and TRBJ1-3, is EPEVTQTPSHQVTQMGQEVILRCVPISNHLYFYWYRQILGQKVEFLVSFYNNEISEKSEIFDDQFSVERPDGSNFTLKIRSTKLEDSAMYFCASRYTGTVSGNTIYFGEGSWLTVV.